Sequencing of this T cell receptor (beta chain) was carried out in a study of blood T cell repertoires in COVID-19. Across the study: Donors in the United States, Italy and Spain gave samples during acute or convalescent COVID-19. Sample material is recorded as cDNA or gDNA derived from T cells, B-cell-depleted T cells, or PBMCs.

Losses at the gene ends were 0 bases for V and 10 bases for J; bases not matched to a gene: 6. This CDR3 has 15 residues. The germline CDR1 and CDR2 sequences are SQVTM and ANQGSEA. Enrolment of Seattle patients took place during active infection, and they were followed longitudinally. In the original workflow: Reference gene primer amplification in the assay estimated nucleated cell counts. Assay: immunoSEQ multiplex PCR; the TCRdb copy retains only in-frame clones and omits some. The V and J calls and clone size are taken from that table; D and trimming were inferred from the DNA. The data show some 100,000 clones, with roughly 88% seen just once and roughly 2% held by the top ten.

The gene calls are TRBV29-1 and TRBJ2-1, with 13 nucleotides matching TRBD2. Sequencing was carried out using peripheral blood. The sequence came from a man aged 50 to 60 with COVID-19, enrolled during active disease. The CDR3 protein is CSVEDPLTSGGEQFF. Here the CDR3 DNA reads TGCAGCGTTGAAGACCCCTTGACTAGCGGGGGGGAGCAGTTCTTC.